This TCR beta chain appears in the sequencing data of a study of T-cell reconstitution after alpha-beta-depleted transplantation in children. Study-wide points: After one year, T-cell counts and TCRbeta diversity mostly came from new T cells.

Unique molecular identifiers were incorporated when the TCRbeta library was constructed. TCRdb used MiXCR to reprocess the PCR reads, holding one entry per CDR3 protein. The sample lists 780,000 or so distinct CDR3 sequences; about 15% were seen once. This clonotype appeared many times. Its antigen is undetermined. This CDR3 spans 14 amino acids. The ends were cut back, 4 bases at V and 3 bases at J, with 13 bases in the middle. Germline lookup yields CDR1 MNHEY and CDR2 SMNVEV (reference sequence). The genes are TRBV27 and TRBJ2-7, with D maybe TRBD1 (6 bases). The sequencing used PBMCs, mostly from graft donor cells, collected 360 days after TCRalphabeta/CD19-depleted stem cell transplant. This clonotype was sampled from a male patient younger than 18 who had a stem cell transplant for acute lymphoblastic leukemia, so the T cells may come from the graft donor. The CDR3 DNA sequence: TGTGCCAGCAGTTATACAGGGAAGGGCTACGAGCAGTACTTC. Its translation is CASSYTGKGYEQYF.